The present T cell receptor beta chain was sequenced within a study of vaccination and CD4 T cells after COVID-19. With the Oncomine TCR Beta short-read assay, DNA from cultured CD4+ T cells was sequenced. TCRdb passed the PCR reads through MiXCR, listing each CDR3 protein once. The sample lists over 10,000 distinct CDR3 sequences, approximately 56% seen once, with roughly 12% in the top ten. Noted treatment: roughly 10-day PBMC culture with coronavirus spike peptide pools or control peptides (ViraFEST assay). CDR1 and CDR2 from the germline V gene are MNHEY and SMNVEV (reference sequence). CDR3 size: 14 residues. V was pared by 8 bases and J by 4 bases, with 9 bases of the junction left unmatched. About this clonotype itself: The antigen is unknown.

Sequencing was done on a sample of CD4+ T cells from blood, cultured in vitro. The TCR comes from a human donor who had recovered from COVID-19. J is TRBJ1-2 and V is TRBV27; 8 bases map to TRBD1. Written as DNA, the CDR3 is TGTGCCAGCTCCCAGGACAGGGACTCCTATGGCTACACCTTC. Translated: CASSQDRDSYGYTF.